The 29 T cell receptor beta chains presented below share a single source sample, sequenced in a study of T cells in Graves' hyperthyroidism and ophthalmopathy. Researchers took RNA transcripts and amplified the TCR beta CDR3 regions from them. Carried out on the TCR CDR3, a first-round RT-PCR used the HTBI primer set. Each CDR3 protein gets one entry after TCRdb re-called the multiplex PCR reads with MiXCR. The sample lists approximately 360,000 distinct CDR3 sequences, 20% to 25% occurring once. The specimen was blood. Source of these receptors: a man aged 45 to 65 with Graves' hyperthyroidism.

The CDR3 coding sequence is TGCAGCGTTGGAGGGTCCTCTGGAAACACCATATATTTT. Translation: CSVGGSSGNTIYF. This chain links TRBV29-1 with TRBJ1-3; D is uncertain. With 4 bases removed from V and 0 bases from J, the gap between germline ends came to 7 bases. Germline V gene data show CDR1 as SQVTM and CDR2 as ANQGSEA. The CDR3 spans 13 residues.

This clonotype appeared many times. The chain has TRBV18 and TRBJ1-3, with D uncertain. There are 12 residues in the CDR3. V lost 6 bases to trimming and J lost 15 bases, with 18 bases between them. CDR1 and CDR2 from the germline V gene are KGHSH and LQKENI. The CDR3 region is CASSADTAGGYF. In DNA, the CDR3 is TGTGCCAGCTCTGCTGATACGGCCGGAGGATATTTT. Complete variable domain (other parts from reference TRBV18 and TRBJ1-3): NAGVMQNPRHLVRRRGQEARLRCSPMKGHSHVYWYRQLPEEGLKFMVYLQKENIIDESGMPKERFSAEFPKEGPSILRIQQVVRGDSAAYFCASSADTAGGYFGEGSWLTVV.

The CDR3 sequence: CATELAGVNEQFF. The CDR3 DNA reads TGTGCCACCGAACTAGCGGGAGTCAATGAGCAGTTCTTC. The chain recombines TRBV15 with TRBJ2-1; 11 bases match TRBD2. The germline CDR1 and CDR2 sequences are LNHNV and YYDKDF (reference sequence). The CDR3 covers 13 residues. The V segment lost 8 bases and the J segment 6 bases; nucleotides outside the gene matches: 3.

This clonotype appeared many times. This sequence joins TRBV7-2 and TRBJ2-7; D is unresolved. Between the trimmed V and J ends, which lost 1 base and 5 bases, there was a span of 12 bases. The CDR3 consists of 14 residues. CDR1 and CDR2 (germline): SGHTA, FQGNSA. CDR3 residues: CASSLVGTIHEQYF. DNA of the CDR3: TGTGCCAGCAGCTTAGTAGGCACTATCCACGAGCAGTACTTC.

In this sample, this clonotype turned up many times. CDR3 sequence reads: CASSGYYEQYF. CDR3 sequence (DNA): TGTGCCAGCAGTGGGTACTACGAGCAGTACTTC. V gene TRBV2 combines with J gene TRBJ2-7; D gene uncertain. The CDR3 totals 11 residues. V dropped 4 bases and J dropped 3 bases, with 4 bases sitting between them. Germline CDR1 SNHLY, CDR2 FYNNEI.

The chain carries TRBV12-3 or TRBV12-4 and TRBJ2-2; 10 positions agree with TRBD2. The CDR3 has 15 residues. Losses at the gene ends were 7 bases for V and 4 bases for J; bases not matched to a gene: 6. CDR3: CASIPLAGVTGELFF. For the CDR3, the DNA is TGTGCCAGCATCCCCCTAGCGGGAGTCACCGGGGAGCTGTTTTTT.

The V gene is TRBV14, the J gene TRBJ2-7; D possibly corresponds to TRBD2 (5 bases). V was pared by 4 bases and J by 9 bases, with 16 bases between. Germline CDR1 and CDR2: SGHDN and FVKESK. This CDR3 spans 13 amino acids. The CDR3 DNA is TGTGCCAGCAGCCGAGAACTGGGGAGCTCGCAGTACTTC. It specifies CASSRELGSSQYF.

To note about this clonotype: Because it lacks the conserved phenylalanine or tryptophan at the end, this CDR3 is likely a read error. V is TRBV29-1 and J is TRBJ2-2, with TRBD1 matching 10 bases. This CDR3 spans 15 amino acids. V was pared by 7 bases and J by 3 bases, with 8 bases of the junction left unmatched. Germline lookup yields CDR1 SQVTM and CDR2 ANQGSEA. CDR3 coding DNA: TGCAGCGCCAGACAGGGGGCGGGGGACACCGGGGAGCTGTTTCTT. Translated: CSARQGAGDTGELFL.

CDR3 region: CASSEINPVDEQYF. CDR3 sequence (DNA): TGCGCCAGCAGTGAAATAAACCCCGTCGACGAGCAGTACTTC. V and J are TRBV10-1 and TRBJ2-7; D gene uncertain. Germline V gives CDR1 WNHNN, CDR2 SYGVQD (reference sequence). CDR3 length: 14 residues. Trimming removed 3 bases from V and 5 bases from J, with 14 bases in between.

This clonotype showed up many times. The chain recombines TRBV20-1 with TRBJ1-1, with D possibly being TRBD1 (6 bases). V was trimmed by 5 bases and J by 6 bases, leaving 16 bases between them. The CDR3 runs 13 residues. Germline V CDR1 and CDR2: DFQATT, SNEGSKA (reference sequence). CDR3 protein: CSAWDVRGSEAFF. The DNA of the CDR3 is TGCAGTGCTTGGGATGTCAGGGGTTCTGAAGCTTTCTTT.

V is TRBV29-1 and J is TRBJ2-3, with 7 bases identical to TRBD2. V was clipped by 4 bases and J by 1 base; unmatched bases: 5. The CDR3 extends over 14 amino acids. The germline gives CDR1 SQVTM, CDR2 ANQGSEA. The CDR3 here is CSVGGGLRTDTQYF. In nucleotides, the CDR3 is TGCAGCGTTGGGGGGGGACTTCGCACAGATACGCAGTATTTT.

This clonotype was recorded many times. The CDR3 protein is CASSSGDDTEAFF. The CDR3 DNA is TGTGCCAGCAGTTCGGGGGACGACACTGAAGCTTTCTTT. The chain links TRBV27 to TRBJ1-1; TRBD1 is a possible D gene (5 bases). Between the trimmed V and J ends, which lost 4 bases and 3 bases, there was a span of 9 bases. Germline CDR1 MNHEY, CDR2 SMNVEV (reference sequence). CDR3 length: 13 residues.

This clonotype was recorded many times. The rearrangement uses TRBV7-2 and TRBJ2-7; 14 bases are shared with TRBD2. The trim removed 3 bases at V and 2 bases at J, leaving 6 bases unmatched. The CDR3 runs 17 residues. Germline values: CDR1 SGHTA, CDR2 FQGNSA. CDR3 region: CASSFTGLAGAPYEQYF. DNA for the CDR3: TGTGCCAGCAGCTTTACGGGACTAGCGGGGGCTCCCTACGAGCAGTACTTC.

In its sample, this clonotype was seen a few times. As DNA, the CDR3 is TGTGCCAGCACAACCCCGGAGTCCTACGAGCAGTACTTC. This translates into CASTTPESYEQYF. The chain is built from TRBV12-3 or TRBV12-4 and TRBJ2-7; D gene unclear. The CDR3 consists of 13 residues. Trimming took 7 bases from V and 1 from J, leaving 11 bases between them.

On this clonotype itself: Possible read error: a much larger clone is one base away. This chain uses TRBV7-9 with TRBJ2-7; 7 bases line up with TRBD2. This CDR3 is built from 14 residues. V gave up 6 bases and J gave up 2 bases; unmatched junction bases: 7. Germline loops: CDR1 SEHNR, CDR2 FQNEAQ (reference sequence). CDR3 DNA sequence: TGTGCCAGCAGGGGACTATGGGGTACCTACGAGCAGTACTTC. Its protein product is CASRGLWGTYEQYF.

The chain's CDR3 is CASSSRTSGIRWETQYF. CDR3 DNA sequence: TGTGCCAGCAGTTCCCGGACTAGCGGGATTAGATGGGAGACCCAGTACTTC. The genes are TRBV12-3 or TRBV12-4 and TRBJ2-5; TRBD2 agrees at 12 bases. V lost 4 bases to trimming and J lost 5 bases; unmatched junction nucleotides: 11. CDR3 length: 17 amino acids.

Only a few counts were recorded for this clonotype. The chain recombines TRBV20-1 with TRBJ1-1; 7 bases are a match to TRBD1. The CDR3 is 13 amino acids. Trimming cost V 5 bases and J 2 bases; bases outside gene matches: 5. The germline CDR1 and CDR2 sequences are DFQATT and SNEGSKA (reference sequence). This chain's CDR3 is CSAPWDRNTEAFF. The CDR3 DNA reads as TGCAGTGCTCCCTGGGACAGAAACACTGAAGCTTTCTTT.

In this sample, this clonotype turned up a few times. The genes are TRBV29-1 and TRBJ2-2; 7 bases are a match to TRBD2. This CDR3 has 15 amino acids. J was trimmed by 6 bases and V by 6 bases; bases with no gene match: 13. Germline CDR1 and CDR2: SQVTM and ANQGSEA. CDR3 nucleotides: TGCAGCGTGGCGACGGGCGGGAGTAGGGCCGGGGAGCTGTTTTTT. It encodes CSVATGGSRAGELFF.

There are a few counts of this clonotype. The V and J genes are TRBV12-5 and TRBJ2-3, with D tentatively TRBD2 (7 bases). Germline CDR1 and CDR2: LGHNT and FRNRAP. This CDR3 has 14 amino acids. Trimming took off 9 bases at V and 1 base at J, with 14 bases between the two ends. CDR3 amino acids: CASARGGGTDTQYF. The CDR3, as DNA: TGTGCTAGCGCTCGCGGGGGCGGCACAGATACGCAGTATTTT.

This clonotype was seen a handful of times. The V and J genes are TRBV7-2 and TRBJ2-3, with 9 bases matching TRBD1. CDR1 SGHTA and CDR2 FQGNSA come from the germline V gene. The length of the CDR3 is 17 residues. The V segment lost 5 bases and the J segment 2 bases; nucleotides outside the gene matches: 11. CDR3 amino acids: CASSQRTGAGVTDTQYF. DNA for the CDR3: TGTGCCAGCAGCCAAAGGACAGGGGCGGGGGTCACAGATACGCAGTATTTT. Together with reference TRBV7-2 and TRBJ2-3, the CDR3 gives the full variable domain: GAGVSQSPSNKVTEKGKDVELRCDPISGHTALYWYRQSLGQGLEFLIYFQGNSAPDKSGLPSDRFSAERTGGSVSTLTIQRTQQEDSAVYLCASSQRTGAGVTDTQYFGPGTRLTVL.

The genes are TRBV3-1 and TRBJ2-7; D is unclear. Trimming took off 1 base at V and 3 bases at J, with 4 bases between the two ends. Germline CDR1 is LGHDT and CDR2 is YNNKEL (reference sequence). The CDR3 consists of 12 residues. The CDR3 loop reads CASSQVRYEQYF. DNA for the CDR3: TGTGCCAGCAGCCAAGTCCGCTACGAGCAGTACTTC.

The chain uses TRBV11-3 and TRBJ1-1, with D perhaps matching TRBD1 (5 bases). Germline CDR1 SGHNT, CDR2 YENEEA. The CDR3 has 11 amino acids. Trimming took off 5 bases at V and 10 bases at J, with 11 bases between the two ends. CDR3 in amino acids: CASSPGAAAFF. DNA of the CDR3: TGTGCCAGCAGCCCCGGGGCGGCAGCTTTCTTT.

This clonotype occurred a few times. The genes are TRBV20-1 and TRBJ2-7; unclear D gene. There are 14 residues in the CDR3. Germline values: CDR1 DFQATT, CDR2 SNEGSKA (reference sequence). Deletions cut 3 bases from V and 0 bases from J, with 12 bases between. This chain's CDR3 is CSASPTGRSYEQYF. In DNA form, the CDR3 reads TGCAGTGCTAGCCCGACGGGCCGCTCCTACGAGCAGTACTTC.

V is TRBV28 and J is TRBJ1-5; perhaps TRBD1 as D (5 bases). Germline CDR1 is MDHEN and CDR2 is SYDVKM. V was shortened by 6 bases and J by 2 bases, with 8 bases between the two germline ends. The CDR3 is made up of 13 amino acids. The CDR3 sequence is CASRIQGNQPQHF. The CDR3 DNA sequence: TGTGCCAGCAGAATACAGGGCAATCAGCCCCAGCATTTT.

V is TRBV5-1 and J is TRBJ2-2; D might be TRBD1 (6 bases). Germline V gene data show CDR1 as SGHRS and CDR2 as YFSETQ. The ends were cut back, 4 bases at V and 8 bases at J, with 15 bases in the middle. CDR3 length: 14 amino acids. The CDR3 sequence is CASSLPDSTGELFF. The CDR3 DNA reads as TGCGCCAGCAGCCTACCGGACAGTACGGGGGAGCTGTTTTTT.

The chain employs TRBV6-1 and TRBJ2-1; TRBD2 agrees at 8 bases. Germline V gene data show CDR1 as MNHNS and CDR2 as SASEGT. Germline trimming cut 6 bases from V and 4 bases from J; bases unmatched to any gene: 2. CDR3 length: 13 amino acids. The CDR3 is CASRVAGYNEQFF. CDR3 nucleotide sequence: TGTGCCAGCAGGGTAGCGGGATACAATGAGCAGTTCTTC.

The chain recombines TRBV19 with TRBJ2-5, with a weak D call TRBD1 (5 bases). V shed 8 bases and J shed 5 bases, with 15 bases lying between them. Germline V gene lookup returns CDR1 LNHDA and CDR2 SQIVND (reference sequence). The CDR3 has 13 residues. CDR3 DNA: TGTGCCAGTGGCCAGGGATCGCGGGAGACCCAGTACTTC. Protein: CASGQGSRETQYF.

J is TRBJ2-1 and V is TRBV20-1; D might be TRBD2 (5 bases). Trimming took off 3 bases at V and 0 bases at J, with 9 bases between the two ends. There are 14 residues in the CDR3. CDR1 DFQATT and CDR2 SNEGSKA come from the germline V gene (reference sequence). The CDR3 is CSASRGNSYNEQFF. For the CDR3, the DNA is TGCAGTGCTAGTCGAGGGAACTCCTACAATGAGCAGTTCTTC.

The sample holds a few counts of this clonotype. The rearrangement joins TRBV2 to TRBJ2-7; D call uncertain. Germline V gene lookup returns CDR1 SNHLY and CDR2 FYNNEI. The CDR3 contains 13 residues. The germline V and J ends were trimmed by 2 bases and 2 bases, with 7 bases remaining between them. CDR3 DNA: TGTGCCAGCAGTGAACATGAGGCCTACGAGCAGTACTTC. Translated, it gives CASSEHEAYEQYF.